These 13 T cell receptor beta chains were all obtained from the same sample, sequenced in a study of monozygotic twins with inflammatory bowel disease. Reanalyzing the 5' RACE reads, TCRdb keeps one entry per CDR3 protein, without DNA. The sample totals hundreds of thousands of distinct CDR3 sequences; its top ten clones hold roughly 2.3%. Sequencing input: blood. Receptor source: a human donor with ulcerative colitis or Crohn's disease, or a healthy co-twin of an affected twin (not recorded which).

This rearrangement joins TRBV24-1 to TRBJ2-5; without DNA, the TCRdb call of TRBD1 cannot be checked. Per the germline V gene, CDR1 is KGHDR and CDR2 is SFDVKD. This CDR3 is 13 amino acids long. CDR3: CATRQTGEETQYF.

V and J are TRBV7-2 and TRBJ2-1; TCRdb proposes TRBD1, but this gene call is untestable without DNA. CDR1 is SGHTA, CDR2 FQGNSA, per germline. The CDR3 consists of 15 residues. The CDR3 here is CASSLVGPRWNEQFF.

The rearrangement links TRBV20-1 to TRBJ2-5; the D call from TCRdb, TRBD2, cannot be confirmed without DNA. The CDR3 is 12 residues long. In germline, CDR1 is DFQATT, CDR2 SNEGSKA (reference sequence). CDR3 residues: CSAGTLQETQYF.

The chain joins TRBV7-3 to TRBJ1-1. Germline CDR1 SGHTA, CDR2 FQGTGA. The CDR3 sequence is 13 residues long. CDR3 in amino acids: CASSVQKNTEAFF.

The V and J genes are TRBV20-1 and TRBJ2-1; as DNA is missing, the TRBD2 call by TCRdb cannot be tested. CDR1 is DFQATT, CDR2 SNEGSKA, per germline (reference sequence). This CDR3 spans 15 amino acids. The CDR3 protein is CSASATAMAYNEQFF.

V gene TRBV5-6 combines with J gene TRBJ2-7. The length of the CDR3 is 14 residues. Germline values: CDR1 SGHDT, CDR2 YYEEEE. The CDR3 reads CASTIGPGPYEQYF.

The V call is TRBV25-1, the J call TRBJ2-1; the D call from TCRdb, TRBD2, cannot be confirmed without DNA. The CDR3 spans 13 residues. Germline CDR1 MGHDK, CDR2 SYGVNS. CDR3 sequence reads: CASREGLDNEQFF.

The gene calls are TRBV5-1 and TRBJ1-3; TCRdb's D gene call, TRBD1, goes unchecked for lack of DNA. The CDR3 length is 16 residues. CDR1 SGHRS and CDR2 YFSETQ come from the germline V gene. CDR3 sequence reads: CASSLDTGQLGNTIYF. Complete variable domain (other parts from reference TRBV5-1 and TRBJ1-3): KAGVTQTPRYLIKTRGQQVTLSCSPISGHRSVSWYQQTPGQGLQFLFEYFSETQRNKGNFPGRFSGRQFSNSRSEMNVSTLELGDSALYLCASSLDTGQLGNTIYFGEGSWLTVV.

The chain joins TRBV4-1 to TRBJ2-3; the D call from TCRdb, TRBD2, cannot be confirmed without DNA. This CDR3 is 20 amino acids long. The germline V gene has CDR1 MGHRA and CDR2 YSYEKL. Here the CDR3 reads CASSQDGTRASGGPTDTQYF.

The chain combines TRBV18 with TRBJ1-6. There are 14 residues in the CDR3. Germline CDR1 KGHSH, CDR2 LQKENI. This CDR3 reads CASSTTGGDSPLHF.

CDR3 loop: CASETLNTEAFF. The rearrangement uses TRBV12-3 or TRBV12-4 and TRBJ1-1. CDR3 length: 12 amino acids.

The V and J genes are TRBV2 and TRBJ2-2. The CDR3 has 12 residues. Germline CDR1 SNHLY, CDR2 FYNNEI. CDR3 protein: CASRNEKRELFF.

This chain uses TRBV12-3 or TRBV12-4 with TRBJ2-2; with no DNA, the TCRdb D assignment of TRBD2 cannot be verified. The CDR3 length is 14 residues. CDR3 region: CASRTTAGTGELFF.